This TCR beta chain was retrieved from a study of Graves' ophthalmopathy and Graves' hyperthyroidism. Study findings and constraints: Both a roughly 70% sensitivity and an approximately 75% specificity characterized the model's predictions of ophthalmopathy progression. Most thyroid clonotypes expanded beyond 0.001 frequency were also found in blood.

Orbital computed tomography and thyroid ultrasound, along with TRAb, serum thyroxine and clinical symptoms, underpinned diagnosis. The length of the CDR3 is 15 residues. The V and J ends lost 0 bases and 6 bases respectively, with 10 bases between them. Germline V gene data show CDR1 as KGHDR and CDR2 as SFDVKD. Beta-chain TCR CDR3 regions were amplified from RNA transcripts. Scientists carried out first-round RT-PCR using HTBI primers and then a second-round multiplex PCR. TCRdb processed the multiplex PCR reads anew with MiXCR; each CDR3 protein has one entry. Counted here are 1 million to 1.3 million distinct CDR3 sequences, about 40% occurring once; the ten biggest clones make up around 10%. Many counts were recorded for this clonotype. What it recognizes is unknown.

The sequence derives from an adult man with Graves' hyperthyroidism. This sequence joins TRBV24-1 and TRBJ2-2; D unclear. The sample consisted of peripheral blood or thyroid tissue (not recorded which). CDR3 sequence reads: CATSDLYRQPGELFF. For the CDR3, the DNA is TGTGCCACCAGTGATTTGTATAGGCAGCCCGGGGAGCTGTTTTTT.